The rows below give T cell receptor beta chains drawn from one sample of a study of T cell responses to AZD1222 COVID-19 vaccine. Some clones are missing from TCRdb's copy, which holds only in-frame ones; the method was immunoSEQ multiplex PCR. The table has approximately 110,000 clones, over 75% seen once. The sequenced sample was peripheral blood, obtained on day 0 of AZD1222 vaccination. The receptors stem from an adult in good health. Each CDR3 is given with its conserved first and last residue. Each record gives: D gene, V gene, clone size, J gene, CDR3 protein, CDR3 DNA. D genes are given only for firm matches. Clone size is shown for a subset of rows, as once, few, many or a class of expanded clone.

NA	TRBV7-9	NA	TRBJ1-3	CASSSGRNSGNTIYF	TGTGCCAGCAGCTCGGGACGGAACTCTGGAAACACCATATATTTT
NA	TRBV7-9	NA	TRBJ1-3	CASSPIAKSSSGNTIYF	TGTGCCAGCAGCCCGATCGCAAAGTCGAGCTCTGGAAACACCATATATTTT
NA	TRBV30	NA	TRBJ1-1	CAGGDTEAFF	TGTGCAGGGGGGGACACTGAAGCTTTCTTT
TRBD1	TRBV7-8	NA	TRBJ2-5	CASSLARDSYQETQYF	TGTGCCAGCAGCTTAGCCCGGGACAGCTACCAAGAGACCCAGTACTTC
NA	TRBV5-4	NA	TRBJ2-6	CASSFRGGPSGANVLTF	TGTGCCAGCAGCTTCAGGGGGGGGCCCTCTGGGGCCAACGTCCTGACTTTC
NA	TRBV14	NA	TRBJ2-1	CASSSRLEQFF	TGTGCCAGCAGCTCGCGACTGGAGCAGTTCTTC
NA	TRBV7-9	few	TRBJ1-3	CASSPGTVSGNTIYF	TGTGCCAGCAGCCCCGGGACTGTCTCTGGAAACACCATATATTTT
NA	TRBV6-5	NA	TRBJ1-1	CASTLGAATEAFF	TGTGCCAGCACGTTGGGGGCGGCCACCGAAGCTTTCTTT
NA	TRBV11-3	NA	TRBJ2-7	CASSYGRTSSYEQYF	TGTGCCAGCAGCTATGGACGGACCAGCTCCTACGAGCAGTACTTC
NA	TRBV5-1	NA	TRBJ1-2	CASSLVTGEGYTF	TGCGCCAGCAGCTTGGTTACGGGGGAGGGCTACACCTTC
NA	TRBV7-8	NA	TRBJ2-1	CASSPVDLYNEQFF	TGTGCCAGCAGCCCCGTTGATCTCTACAATGAGCAGTTCTTC
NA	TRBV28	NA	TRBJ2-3	CASSSPGQGTDTQYF	TGTGCCAGCAGTTCTCCGGGACAAGGCACAGATACGCAGTATTTT
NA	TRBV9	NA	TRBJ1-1	CASSFRTENTEAFF	TGTGCCAGCAGCTTCAGGACAGAGAACACTGAAGCTTTCTTT
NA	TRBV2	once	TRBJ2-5	CASSETETQYF	TGTGCCAGCAGTGAAACGGAGACCCAGTACTTC
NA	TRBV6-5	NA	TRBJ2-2	CASSSLGRTGELFF	TGTGCCAGCAGCTCTCTCGGCCGCACCGGGGAGCTGTTTTTT
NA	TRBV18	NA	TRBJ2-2	CASSPTRTVMAGELFF	TGTGCCAGCTCTCCAACCCGGACAGTTATGGCCGGGGAGCTGTTTTTT
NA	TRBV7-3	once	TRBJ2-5	CASSPGPGRGFQETQYF	TGTGCCAGCAGCCCAGGGCCGGGACGAGGGTTCCAAGAGACCCAGTACTTC
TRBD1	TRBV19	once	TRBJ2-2	CASSTSIIGTGRPGELFF	TGTGCCAGTAGTACCTCAATAATTGGGACAGGGCGACCCGGGGAGCTGTTTTTT
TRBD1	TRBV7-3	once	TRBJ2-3	CASSRDSVTDTQYF	TGTGCCAGCAGCCGGGACAGCGTCACAGATACGCAGTATTTT
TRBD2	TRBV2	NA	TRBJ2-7	CASSPLLAGLYEQYF	TGTGCCAGCAGTCCACTACTAGCGGGACTTTACGAGCAGTACTTC
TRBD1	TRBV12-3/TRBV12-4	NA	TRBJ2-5	CASSRDSQETQYF	TGTGCCAGCAGCAGGGACAGCCAAGAGACCCAGTACTTC
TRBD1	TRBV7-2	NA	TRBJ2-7	CASSSYRGEQYF	TGTGCCAGCAGCTCCTACAGGGGCGAGCAGTACTTC
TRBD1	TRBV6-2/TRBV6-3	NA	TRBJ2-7	CASSPKPGTGTNYEQYF	TGTGCCAGCAGTCCCAAACCCGGGACAGGGACGAACTACGAGCAGTACTTC
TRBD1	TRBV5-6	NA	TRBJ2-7	CASSWRTGVDEQYF	TGTGCCAGCAGCTGGAGGACAGGGGTTGACGAGCAGTACTTC
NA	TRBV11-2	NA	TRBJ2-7	CASSLVAVYDEQYF	TGTGCCAGCAGCTTAGTAGCGGTTTACGACGAGCAGTACTTC
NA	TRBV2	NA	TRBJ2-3	CASSAYPDTQYF	TGTGCCAGCAGTGCGTACCCAGATACGCAGTATTTT
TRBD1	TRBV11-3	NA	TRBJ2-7	CASSFRQGAYEQYF	TGTGCCAGCAGCTTCAGACAGGGGGCTTACGAGCAGTACTTC
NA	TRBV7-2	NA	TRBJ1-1	CASSLEWGANTEAFF	TGTGCCAGCAGCTTAGAGTGGGGCGCGAACACTGAAGCTTTCTTT
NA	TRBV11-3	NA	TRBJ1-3	CASSLEQDQRNTIYF	TGTGCCAGCAGCTTAGAACAGGACCAACGAAACACCATATATTTT
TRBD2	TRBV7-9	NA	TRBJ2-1	CASSPRTSGSKNEQFF	TGTGCCAGCAGCCCCCGGACTAGCGGGAGTAAGAATGAGCAGTTCTTC
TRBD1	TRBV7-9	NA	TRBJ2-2	CASSLGFTGGTGELFF	TGTGCCAGCAGCTTAGGATTCACAGGGGGCACCGGGGAGCTGTTTTTT
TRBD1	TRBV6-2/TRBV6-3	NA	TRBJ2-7	CASSRTGTYEQYF	TGTGCCAGCAGTAGGACAGGGACCTACGAGCAGTACTTC
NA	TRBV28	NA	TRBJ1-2	CASSSRTENYGYTF	TGTGCCAGCAGTTCCAGGACGGAAAACTATGGCTACACCTTC
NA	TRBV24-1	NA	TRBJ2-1	CATSARREQFF	TGTGCCACCTCGGCTAGACGGGAGCAGTTCTTC
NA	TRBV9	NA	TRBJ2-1	CASSKEVLYNEQFF	TGTGCCAGCAGCAAAGAGGTACTCTACAATGAGCAGTTCTTC
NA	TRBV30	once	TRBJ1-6	CAWNGGLQGHSPLHF	TGTGCCTGGAATGGTGGTTTGCAGGGCCACTCACCCCTCCACTTT
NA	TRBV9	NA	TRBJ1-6	CASSAYNSPLHF	TGTGCCAGCAGCGCATATAATTCACCCCTCCACTTT
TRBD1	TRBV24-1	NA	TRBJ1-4	CATSDWDRGQGNEKLFF	TGTGCCACCAGTGATTGGGACAGGGGGCAGGGGAATGAAAAACTGTTTTTT
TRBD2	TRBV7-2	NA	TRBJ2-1	CASSPRTSGNNEQFF	TGTGCCAGCAGCCCCCGGACTAGCGGAAACAATGAGCAGTTCTTC
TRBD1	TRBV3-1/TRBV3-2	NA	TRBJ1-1	CASSQPTGRSNEAFF	TGTGCCAGCAGCCAGCCGACAGGGCGTAGTAATGAAGCTTTCTTT
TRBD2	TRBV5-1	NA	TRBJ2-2	CASSSGLAGTGELFF	TGCGCCAGCAGCTCGGGACTAGCGGGGACCGGGGAGCTGTTTTTT
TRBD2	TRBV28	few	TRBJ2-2	CASIAGGINTGELFF	TGTGCCAGTATAGCGGGAGGGATTAACACCGGGGAGCTGTTTTTT
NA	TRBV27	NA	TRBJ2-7	CASSLTRGSYEQYF	TGTGCCAGCAGTTTAACTCGGGGGTCCTACGAGCAGTACTTC
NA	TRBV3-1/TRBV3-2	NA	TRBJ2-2	CASSQGREAGELFF	TGTGCCAGCAGCCAAGGAAGAGAGGCCGGGGAGCTGTTTTTT
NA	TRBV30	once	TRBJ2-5	CAWSSGGANQYF	TGTGCCTGGAGTAGTGGGGGGGCGAACCAGTACTTC
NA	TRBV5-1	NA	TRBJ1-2	CASSPGGNYGYTF	TGCGCCAGCAGCCCGGGAGGTAACTATGGCTACACCTTC
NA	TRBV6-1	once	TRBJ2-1	CASSEAFLGSPSRDEQFF	TGTGCCAGCAGTGAAGCGTTTCTGGGTTCGCCCTCCAGGGATGAGCAGTTCTTC
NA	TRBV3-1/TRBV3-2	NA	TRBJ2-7	CASSQGGASGAAEQYF	TGTGCCAGCAGCCAAGGGGGCGCCTCCGGGGCCGCCGAGCAGTACTTC
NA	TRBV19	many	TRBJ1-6	CASSPGPYPNSPLHF	TGTGCCAGTAGTCCCGGACCCTATCCCAATTCACCCCTCCACTTT
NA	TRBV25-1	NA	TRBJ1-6	CASSEFPGNSPLHF	TGTGCCAGCAGTGAATTCCCAGGGAATTCACCCCTCCACTTT
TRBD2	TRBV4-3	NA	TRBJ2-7	CASSQDWVLAGGEQYF	TGCGCCAGCAGCCAAGATTGGGTACTAGCGGGAGGCGAGCAGTACTTC
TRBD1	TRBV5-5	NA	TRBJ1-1	CASSDQGAWNTEAFF	TGTGCCAGCAGCGACCAGGGGGCCTGGAACACTGAAGCTTTCTTT
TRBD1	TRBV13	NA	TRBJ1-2	CASRRTGGHGYTF	TGTGCCAGCAGACGGACAGGTGGGCATGGCTACACCTTC
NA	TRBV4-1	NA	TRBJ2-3	CASSLRESSTDTQYF	TGCGCCAGCAGCCTCAGGGAGTCTAGCACAGATACGCAGTATTTT
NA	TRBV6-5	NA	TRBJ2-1	CASSYLSVWYYEQFF	TGTGCCAGCAGTTACTTAAGCGTCTGGTATTATGAGCAGTTCTTC